This record looks at one T cell receptor (beta chain) sequence and its context. Its antigen remains unknown. Cells designated naive CD8 were CD45RO-negative and were positively selected for CCR7, with terminally differentiated effector memory CD45RA+ cells excluded. The CDR3 runs 14 residues. V was pared by 11 bases and J by 4 bases, with 17 bases between. Germline V CDR1 and CDR2: MNHEY, SMNVEV (reference sequence). The table came from immunoSEQ multiplex PCR; TCRdb's copy has only in-frame clones and leaves some out. This sample has more than 2 million clones; 80% to 95% occur once, and the top ten carry approximately 1.7%. The data stem from a study of shared clonotypes between healthy human individuals. General study points: Blood was the only sampled material, and tissue repertoires likely differ. A few donors shared about 4.8% of their naive CD4 clonotypes. Rarefaction showed that sequencing of sorted subsets was incomplete (despite large depth).

The sample comprised naive CD8+ T cells from PBMCs. The receptor comes from a man between 18 and 35 years old in good health. Some clones in this sample may be carry-over from other donors' samples. V and J are TRBV27 and TRBJ1-4, with D tentatively TRBD1 (5 bases). The DNA of the CDR3 is TGTGCCCGCTGGGGGGGAGGGATTAATGAAAAACTGTTTTTT. Translation: CARWGGGINEKLFF.